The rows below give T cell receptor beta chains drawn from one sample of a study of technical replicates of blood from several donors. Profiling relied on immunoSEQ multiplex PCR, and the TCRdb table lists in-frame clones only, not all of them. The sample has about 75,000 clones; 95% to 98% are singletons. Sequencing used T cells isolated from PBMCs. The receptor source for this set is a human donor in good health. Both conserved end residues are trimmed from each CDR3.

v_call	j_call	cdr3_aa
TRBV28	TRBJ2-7	ASKGDRAEQY
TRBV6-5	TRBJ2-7	ASSLTGESYEQY
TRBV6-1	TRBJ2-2	ASSAKRENSAGELF
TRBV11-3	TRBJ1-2	ASSWGTGGNGYT
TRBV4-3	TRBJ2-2	ASSRSPRLAGGPPGELF
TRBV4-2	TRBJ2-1	ASSQEAGEGGNEQF
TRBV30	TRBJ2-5	AWSVLAGETQY
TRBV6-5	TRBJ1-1	ASSKAGATEAF
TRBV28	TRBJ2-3	ASSSGTKSTDTQY
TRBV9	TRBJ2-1	ASSVVSSYNEQF
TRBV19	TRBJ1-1	ASRVQDREGNTEAF
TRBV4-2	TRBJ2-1	ASSQDLSRDFYNEQF
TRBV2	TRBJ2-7	ASSENPVDLGLAYEQY
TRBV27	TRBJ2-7	ASSLGTATYEQY
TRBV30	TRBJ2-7	ASRRGGSYEQY
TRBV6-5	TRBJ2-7	ASSYSPLYEQY
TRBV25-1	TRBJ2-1	ASSDPGVGYNEQF
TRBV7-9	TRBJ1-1	ASSSPGTLHTEAF
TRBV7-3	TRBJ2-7	ASSPGAGDYEQY
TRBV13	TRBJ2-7	ASSLRGSGPYEQY